This T cell receptor beta chain comes out of a study of cytomegalovirus exposure and HLA in healthy donors (TCRdb year 2017). In terms of the full investigation: An earlier analysis of about 530 of the donors reported over 250 Gb of sequence data and around 120 million unique TCR beta sequences obtained from around 170 million T cells. An early release that covered around 590 HLA-typed donors contained about 300 gigabases of sequencing data and 75 million to 100 million unique TCR sequences. The genetic ancestry cluster associated with self-reported Caucasian donors included approximately 85% of the 350 to 500 genotyped donors. The study aimed to test whether signatures of past pathogen exposure could be identified by cataloging public T cell receptors. The study profiled the T cell repertoires of 500 to 800 subjects by immunosequencing and related them to cytomegalovirus serostatus. A separate validation cohort of 90 to 150 different subjects was used in addition to the approximately 670-subject first cohort. To predict cytomegalovirus infection status, the study brought together high-throughput TCR immunosequencing, statistical association of individual TCRs with disease status, and machine learning. A later analysis re-examined previously published TCR beta repertoires from several hundred donors and added high-resolution HLA genotyping to investigate patterns of TCR occurrence. Rather than drawing on any new phenotypic data, the later analysis identified candidate immune exposures from TCR beta sequences and the way those sequences occurred across donors. An earlier analysis of 500 to 650 of the donors applied high-throughput TCR beta sequencing to assess whether each TCR beta V gene segment acted as functional or pseudogenic. Donor age, sex, ethnicity and CMV serostatus were compiled alongside the repertoire data. In a later genetic analysis, genome-wide SNP genotypes for about 55% of the roughly 670 donors were used, and that subset was treated as a discovery cohort. All discovery cohort repertoires had been generated using a single sequencing platform. Both class I and class II loci were covered by HLA typing, at four-digit resolution. The number of typed donors differed by locus: about 629-630 for A, B, C, DRB1 and DQB1; some 500 for DQA1; fewer than 610 for DPA1; and some 470 for DPB1. A handful of DR-DQ haplotypes were handled as single units for association and clustering because linkage in the cohort was strong. Among about 370 genotyped donors of the cohort, an average of around 250,000 unique TCR beta nucleotide sequences was sequenced per donor, of which 15% to 20% were non-productive.

Worth noting for this clone: Its recognized antigen is unknown. The input lacks base qualities; no much larger clone sits a single base away.

Summary of the overall study and its limitations: For the cohort, immune exposure information was limited to CMV serostatus. HLA typing was unavailable for some donors at each locus, so association tests used only the typed subset. A further reported finding was that TCR beta sequences accurately predicted the HLA-A and HLA-B alleles for most subjects in the first cohort. A few of the identified cytomegalovirus-associated TCR beta chains were confirmed in vitro to be specific for cytomegalovirus antigens. In the study, some 160 TCR beta chains were listed as associated with cytomegalovirus. The earlier analysis of nearly 600 of the donors excluded roughly 17 rarely observed V segments, including chromosome 9 orphons, because counts were too low. Specific HLA alleles were associated with 16,951 TCR beta sequences at a false discovery rate of 0.05 in a later analysis. According to a later analysis, TCR association rates differed among HLA loci, with DRB1 alleles showing the most associated TCRs and HLA-C alleles showing the fewest. A later genetic analysis associated a missense DCLRE1C variant with V-gene and J-gene trimming of TCR beta chains, and an independent cohort replicated the association. This cohort had only TCR beta chains sequenced, and the lack of alpha or paired-chain data limited which features could be detected. A later analysis reported that several top co-occurrence clusters appeared linked to parvovirus B19, influenza, CMV and Epstein-Barr virus. Presence/absence analyses assumed roughly uniform sequencing depth across donors, an assumption that may not hold. The authors suggested that the approach could potentially be generalized to other disease states and immunological phenotypes. Correlated functional status among segregating V segments might reflect linkage disequilibrium, but an unknown experimental factor could not be ruled out. In a later genetic analysis, fewer N-insertions in productive TCRs were reported among donors in an Asian-associated ancestry cluster than the 666-donor mean. The sequencing pipeline was judged likely to have produced a cluster of highly shared sequence variants as a technical artifact. In an earlier analysis of some 640 of the donors, most TCR beta V segments were observed in productive rearrangements about 90% or about 30% of the time, broadly matching IMGT annotations. Strong co-occurrence of HLA alleles, especially DR and DQ, made assigning TCR associations to individual alleles difficult. Across donors, most TCR sequences were observed very rarely, whereas some public TCRs were present in many individuals. Compared with equally common non-associated chains, HLA-associated TCR beta chains in a later analysis were more clonally expanded and had lower generation probabilities. Cytomegalovirus status was reported to be diagnosed by the classifier with high specificity and sensitivity in both the original and validation cohorts. According to a later analysis, most CMV-associated TCR beta chains appeared to be HLA-restricted, and the HLA associations seemed to be driven largely by CMV exposure.

The cohort was made up of 666 healthy bone marrow donors. At the time of sampling, all cohort members were nominally healthy, though unrecorded immune exposures were likely present. The donor tested CMV seronegative and was one of the 352 seronegative cohort members. A peripheral blood sample was collected from each donor, and TCR beta sequencing was performed on peripheral blood mononuclear cells. The Qiagen DNeasy Blood Extraction Kit was used to extract genomic DNA from the blood cell samples. The library was obtained by the immunoSEQ multiplex PCR assay. A mixture of 60 forward primers for TCR Vbeta segments and 13 reverse primers for TCR Jbeta segments was used in the multiplex PCR. Amplification of the CDR3 region of rearranged TCR beta genes was performed with a multiplex PCR assay on genomic DNA. The Illumina HiSeq System was used to sequence the amplified TCR beta libraries as 87-base-pair reads. From the authors' description of their analysis: Across the 670 or so repertoires, a later analysis counted around 80 million unique TCR beta chains, about 10 million of which were shared by at least two donors. To remove PCR and sequencing errors, raw reads were error-corrected and collapsed into unique sequences using a nearest-neighbor algorithm that merged closely related sequences. CDR3 sequences were aligned to IMGT reference sequences to assign V, D and J gene segments. For a sequence to be retained, a match of at least six nucleotides was required to both a V gene segment and a J gene segment. A rearrangement was called productive if the CDR3 had no stop codons and remained in frame with V and J, and every other rearrangement was called non-productive. CDR3 was defined by IMGT convention, running from the second conserved V-encoded cysteine to the conserved J-encoded phenylalanine. The earlier analysis of about 610 of the donors excluded any sequence lacking an unambiguous match to a single V gene segment. An earlier analysis of approximately 590 of the donors classified V segments as functional when productive rearrangements were above 56.7% and as segregating when the standard deviation between donors was above 5%. A statistical classification framework was built to diagnose cytomegalovirus status from the catalog of TCR beta chain sequences. V and J gene assignment, in a later analysis, came from comparing TCR nucleotide sequences with IMGT/GENE-DB human TR gene sequences. A later analysis assigned CDR3 sequences and most-parsimonious VDJ recombination scenarios with the TCRdist pipeline. In a later analysis, each TCR beta chain was defined by its CDR3 amino acid sequence together with its V-gene family, and reads without a unique V-gene family were excluded. In a later analysis, a few hundred highly shared, low-generation-probability nucleotide sequences were removed to address suspected cross-contamination and a sequencing artifact. In a later analysis, a clonal expansion index was calculated for each public chain from normalized within-repertoire ranks of inferred template counts. In a later analysis, generation probabilities were computed with a VDJ recombination model fitted to out-of-frame rearrangements, and the resulting probabilities were checked against IGoR. Hypergeometric tests were used in a later analysis to score TCR-TCR, TCR-HLA and TCR-CMV co-occurrence, with a repertoire-size bias correction applied to the TCR pairs. A later analysis estimated false discovery rates by permuting HLA or CMV assignments 20 times. In a later analysis, co-occurring TCRs were grouped with DBSCAN, and TCRdist sequence similarity was added when clustering was performed within HLA-allele-positive subsets. Repertoires with fewer than 30,000 or more than 120,000 public chains, plus five repertoires with anomalous nucleotide sharing, were excluded from co-occurrence clustering. This is the immuneACCESS table as TCRdb keeps it, with only in-frame sequences that have V and J called. A part of the clones is gone; compared with another copy, unresolved V genes explain less than half, and the rest is unexplained. V and J calls and clone size follow that table, whereas D and trimming were derived from the DNA. The sample yields roughly 120,000 clones; around 80% were counted once. The ten largest clones represent 1.5% of the sample.

The receptor was isolated from a woman aged 18 to 35 in good health and CMV-seronegative. Sequences were obtained from PBMCs.

The sequenced DNA: TGTGCCAGCAGCGTAGAGGCGGGAGTCTCGGGCGGGGAGCTGTTTTTT. This translates into CASSVEAGVSGGELFF. The rearrangement combines TRBV9 with TRBJ2-2, with 7 bases matching TRBD2. At the junction V is shortened by 0 bases and J by 7 bases; bases outside the gene matches: 9. Spanning cysteine to phenylalanine, the CDR3 consists of 16 amino acids. Left in the record is the CDR3 DNA by itself, 48 bases read in frame from the first base. CDR1 SGDLS and CDR2 YYNGEE were looked up in the germline V gene.